The 10 T cell receptor beta chains presented below share a single source sample, sequenced in a study of T cell changes during pregnancy in multiple sclerosis. TCRdb keeps only in-frame clones here, not all; method: immunoSEQ multiplex PCR. The data contain more than 80,000 clones, roughly 89% of them seen just once; the ten biggest clones take up around 1.6%. Sequenced material: peripheral blood, taken before pregnancy. The receptors shown here come from a female donor with multiple sclerosis, enrolled in a pregnancy study.

The chain uses TRBV2 and TRBJ2-1; D perhaps matches TRBD2 (6 bases). The V gene's germline CDR1 is SNHLY and CDR2 FYNNEI. Trimming cost V 6 bases and J 4 bases, with 16 bases left between them. The CDR3 consists of 15 residues. CDR3 nucleotide sequence: TGTGCCAGCAGGGATCGTGGCGGGGCTTACAATGAGCAGTTCTTC. This sequence encodes CASRDRGGAYNEQFF.

This chain joins TRBV12-5 and TRBJ1-1, with a weak D call TRBD1 (6 bases). Trimming left V 6 bases short and J 1 base short, with 24 bases between. The CDR3 loop spans 18 amino acids. Germline V CDR1 and CDR2: LGHNT, FRNRAP. The CDR3 DNA reads TGTGCTAGTGGCAAGCCCCTTATGTGGGGACACACGAACACTGAAGCTTTCTTT. Residues: CASGKPLMWGHTNTEAFF.

For this clone: It is unclear where the CDR3 begins or ends on the DNA, so no DNA is shown, and the CDR3 is as TCRdb lists it. The rearrangement links TRBV21-1 to TRBJ1-6; TRBD1, the D gene given by the table, was not confirmed from the DNA. TRBV21-1 is marked as a pseudogene. Inclusive of both ends, the CDR3 amounts to 17 amino acids. The CDR3 sequence is CASSKFGTGISDSPLHF.

This chain connects TRBV6-4 to TRBJ1-6; 7 nucleotides align to TRBD1. V dropped 3 bases and J dropped 6; count of bases not matched to a gene: 8. Germline V gene data show CDR1 as MRHNA and CDR2 as SNTAGT. The CDR3 sequence is 16 residues long. The CDR3: CASSENPGTANSPLHF. DNA for the CDR3: TGTGCCAGCAGTGAAAATCCCGGGACAGCTAATTCACCCCTCCACTTT.

CDR3 sequence reads: CASSQGAGTGELFF. For the CDR3, the DNA is TGTGCCAGCAGCCAGGGGGCCGGCACCGGGGAGCTGTTTTTT. The rearrangement joins TRBV7-7 to TRBJ2-2; 8 nucleotides match TRBD1. The CDR3 has 14 amino acids. Germline CDR1 and CDR2: SSHAT and FNYEAQ (reference sequence). V was clipped by 5 bases and J by 4 bases; unmatched bases: 3.

A note on this clone: This same CDR3 is encoded by further DNA sequences in the sample. The gene calls are TRBV11-2 and TRBJ2-2; D gene uncertain. With 1 base removed from V and 7 bases from J, the gap between germline ends came to 7 bases. Germline CDR1 is SGHAT and CDR2 is FQNNGV. The CDR3 is 13 amino acids. Here the CDR3 reads CASSLGSIGELFF. In DNA, the CDR3 is TGTGCCAGCAGCTTAGGGTCTATCGGGGAGCTGTTTTTT.

The rearrangement joins TRBV5-6 to TRBJ2-3; 9 bases map to TRBD2. V trimming: 6 bases; J trimming: 2 bases; junction bases outside the gene matches: 7. This CDR3 region has 15 residues. The germline gives CDR1 SGHDT, CDR2 YYEEEE. The chain's CDR3 is CASTLSGGPTDTQYF. The CDR3 DNA reads as TGTGCCAGCACCCTTAGCGGGGGCCCCACAGATACGCAGTATTTT. Full variable domain (missing parts from reference TRBV5-6 and TRBJ2-3): DAGVTQSPTHLIKTRGQQVTLRCSPKSGHDTVSWYQQALGQGPQFIFQYYEEEERQRGNFPDRFSGHQFPNYSSELNVNALLLGDSALYLCASTLSGGPTDTQYFGPGTRLTVL.

The chain is built from TRBV28 and TRBJ2-7; weak D call: TRBD2 (5 bases). Germline V gene data show CDR1 as MDHEN and CDR2 as SYDVKM. V lost 4 bases and J 1 base, leaving 17 bases between the germline ends. CDR3 length: 16 residues. For the CDR3, the DNA is TGTGCCAGCAGTTCCCCCTCCGGGAAGGGTTCCTACGAGCAGTACTTC. It is translated as CASSSPSGKGSYEQYF.

The chain couples TRBV7-2 to TRBJ2-5; TRBD1 aligns across 12 bases. The CDR3 length is 16 residues. The germline V gene encodes CDR1 SGHTA and CDR2 FQGNSA. With V trimmed by 5 bases and J by 4 bases, 8 bases remained unmatched. In DNA, the CDR3 is TGTGCCAGCAGCCTCTCCCGGGACAGGGGGCTAGAGACCCAGTACTTC. This translates into CASSLSRDRGLETQYF. Combining the CDR3 with reference TRBV7-2 and TRBJ2-5 gives the whole variable domain GAGVSQSPSNKVTEKGKDVELRCDPISGHTALYWYRQSLGQGLEFLIYFQGNSAPDKSGLPSDRFSAERTGGSVSTLTIQRTQQEDSAVYLCASSLSRDRGLETQYFGPGTRLLVL.

This rearrangement joins TRBV11-3 to TRBJ2-5; D ambiguous. The CDR3 totals 13 residues. The V end was cut by 4 bases, the J end by 0 bases, with 6 bases between. The germline V gene has CDR1 SGHNT and CDR2 YENEEA. Here the CDR3 reads CASSYRDQETQYF. The CDR3 DNA sequence: TGTGCCAGCAGCTACCGGGACCAAGAGACCCAGTACTTC.